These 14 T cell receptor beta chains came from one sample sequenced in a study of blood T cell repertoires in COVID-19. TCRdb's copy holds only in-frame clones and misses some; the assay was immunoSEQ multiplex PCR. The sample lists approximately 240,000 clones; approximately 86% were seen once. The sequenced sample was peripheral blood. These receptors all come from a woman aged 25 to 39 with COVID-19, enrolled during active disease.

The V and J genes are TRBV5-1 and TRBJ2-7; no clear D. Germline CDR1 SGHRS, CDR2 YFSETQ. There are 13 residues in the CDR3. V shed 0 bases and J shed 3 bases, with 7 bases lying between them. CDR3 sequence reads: CASSLDPVYEQYF. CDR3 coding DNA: TGCGCCAGCAGCTTGGACCCAGTCTACGAGCAGTACTTC.

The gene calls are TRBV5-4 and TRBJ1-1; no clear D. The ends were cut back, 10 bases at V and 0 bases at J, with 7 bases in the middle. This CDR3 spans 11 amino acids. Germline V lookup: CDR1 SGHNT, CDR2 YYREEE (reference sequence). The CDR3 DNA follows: TGTGCCTCCGGGGTGAACACTGAAGCTTTCTTT. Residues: CASGVNTEAFF.

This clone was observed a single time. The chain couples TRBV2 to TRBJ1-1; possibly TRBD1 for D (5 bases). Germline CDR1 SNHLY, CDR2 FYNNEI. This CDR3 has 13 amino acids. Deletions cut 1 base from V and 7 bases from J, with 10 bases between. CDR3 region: CASSEERGYEAFF. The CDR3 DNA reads TGTGCCAGCAGTGAAGAAAGGGGATATGAAGCTTTCTTT.

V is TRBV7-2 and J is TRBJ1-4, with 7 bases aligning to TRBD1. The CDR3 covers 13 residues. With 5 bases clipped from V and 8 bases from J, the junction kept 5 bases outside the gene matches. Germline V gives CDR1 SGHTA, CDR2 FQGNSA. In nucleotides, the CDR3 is TGTGCCAGCAGCCCGGACAGGCGAGAAAAACTGTTTTTT. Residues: CASSPDRREKLFF. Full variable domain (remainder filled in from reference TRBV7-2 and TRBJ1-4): GAGVSQSPSNKVTEKGKDVELRCDPISGHTALYWYRQSLGQGLEFLIYFQGNSAPDKSGLPSDRFSAERTGGSVSTLTIQRTQQEDSAVYLCASSPDRREKLFFGSGTQLSVL.

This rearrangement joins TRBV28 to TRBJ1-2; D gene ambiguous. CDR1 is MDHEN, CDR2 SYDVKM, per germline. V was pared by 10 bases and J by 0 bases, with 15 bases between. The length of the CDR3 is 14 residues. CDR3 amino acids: CAILSEGANYGYTF. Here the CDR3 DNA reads TGTGCCATCCTTAGTGAAGGAGCTAACTATGGCTACACCTTC.

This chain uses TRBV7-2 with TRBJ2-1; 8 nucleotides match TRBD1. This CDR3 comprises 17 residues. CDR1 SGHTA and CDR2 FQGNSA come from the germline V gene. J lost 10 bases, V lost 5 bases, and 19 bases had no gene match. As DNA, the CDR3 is TGTGCCAGCAGCCTACAGCTTGGCGGGACAGGCTTAGGGGAGCAGTTCTTC. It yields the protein CASSLQLGGTGLGEQFF.

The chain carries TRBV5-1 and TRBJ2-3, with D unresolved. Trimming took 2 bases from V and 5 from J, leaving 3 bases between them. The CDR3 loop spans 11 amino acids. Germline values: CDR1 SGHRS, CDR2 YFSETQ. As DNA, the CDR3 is TGCGCCAGCAGCTTCAAAGATACGCAGTATTTT. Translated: CASSFKDTQYF. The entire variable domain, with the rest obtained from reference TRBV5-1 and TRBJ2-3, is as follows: KAGVTQTPRYLIKTRGQQVTLSCSPISGHRSVSWYQQTPGQGLQFLFEYFSETQRNKGNFPGRFSGRQFSNSRSEMNVSTLELGDSALYLCASSFKDTQYFGPGTRLTVL.

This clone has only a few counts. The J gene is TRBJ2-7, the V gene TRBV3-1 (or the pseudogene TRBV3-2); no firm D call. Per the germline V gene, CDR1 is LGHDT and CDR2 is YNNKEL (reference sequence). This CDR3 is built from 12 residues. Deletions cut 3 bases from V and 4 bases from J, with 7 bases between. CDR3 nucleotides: TGTGCCAGCAGCCACAGCGAATACGAGCAGTACTTC. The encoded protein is CASSHSEYEQYF.

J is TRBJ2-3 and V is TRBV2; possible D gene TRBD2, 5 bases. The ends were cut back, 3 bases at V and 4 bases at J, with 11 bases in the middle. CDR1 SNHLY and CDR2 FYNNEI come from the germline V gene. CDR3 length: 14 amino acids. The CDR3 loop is CASSDGPGADTQYF. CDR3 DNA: TGTGCCAGCAGTGACGGCCCCGGGGCAGATACGCAGTATTTT. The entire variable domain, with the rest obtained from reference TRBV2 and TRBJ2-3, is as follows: EPEVTQTPSHQVTQMGQEVILRCVPISNHLYFYWYRQILGQKVEFLVSFYNNEISEKSEIFDDQFSVERPDGSNFTLKIRSTKLEDSAMYFCASSDGPGADTQYFGPGTRLTVL.

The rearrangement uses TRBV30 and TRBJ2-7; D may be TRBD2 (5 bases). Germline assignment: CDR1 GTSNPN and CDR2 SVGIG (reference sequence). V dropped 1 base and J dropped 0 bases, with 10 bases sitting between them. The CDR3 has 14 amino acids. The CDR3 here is CAWSGSGYSYEQYF. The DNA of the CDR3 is TGTGCCTGGAGTGGCAGCGGATACTCCTACGAGCAGTACTTC.

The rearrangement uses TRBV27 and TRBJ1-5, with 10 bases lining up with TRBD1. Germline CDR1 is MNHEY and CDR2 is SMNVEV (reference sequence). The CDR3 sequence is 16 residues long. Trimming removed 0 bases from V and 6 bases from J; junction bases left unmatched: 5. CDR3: CASSLSVTGGGQPQHF. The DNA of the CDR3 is TGTGCCAGCAGTTTATCGGTGACAGGGGGCGGTCAGCCCCAGCATTTT.

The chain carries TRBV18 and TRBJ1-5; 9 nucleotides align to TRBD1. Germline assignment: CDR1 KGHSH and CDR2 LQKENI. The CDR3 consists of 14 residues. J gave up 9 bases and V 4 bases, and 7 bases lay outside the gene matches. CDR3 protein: CASSRDRDPRPQHF. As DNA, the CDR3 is TGTGCCAGCTCACGGGACAGGGATCCTCGGCCCCAGCATTTT.

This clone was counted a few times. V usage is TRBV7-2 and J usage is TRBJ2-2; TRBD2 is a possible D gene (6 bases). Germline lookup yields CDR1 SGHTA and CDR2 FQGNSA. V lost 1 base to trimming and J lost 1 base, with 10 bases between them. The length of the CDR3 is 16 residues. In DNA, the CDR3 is TGTGCCAGCAGCTTAGAAGGGACTTTGAACACCGGGGAGCTGTTTTTT. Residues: CASSLEGTLNTGELFF.

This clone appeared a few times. The CDR3 loop is CSVEAPAGNSYNEQFF. CDR3 bases: TGCAGCGTTGAAGCCCCCGCGGGTAACTCCTACAATGAGCAGTTCTTC. The rearrangement links TRBV29-1 to TRBJ2-1, with TRBD2 as a possible D gene (5 bases). This CDR3 contains 16 residues. Trimming removed 1 base at V and 0 bases at J, with 13 bases between. From germline, CDR1 is SQVTM and CDR2 ANQGSEA.